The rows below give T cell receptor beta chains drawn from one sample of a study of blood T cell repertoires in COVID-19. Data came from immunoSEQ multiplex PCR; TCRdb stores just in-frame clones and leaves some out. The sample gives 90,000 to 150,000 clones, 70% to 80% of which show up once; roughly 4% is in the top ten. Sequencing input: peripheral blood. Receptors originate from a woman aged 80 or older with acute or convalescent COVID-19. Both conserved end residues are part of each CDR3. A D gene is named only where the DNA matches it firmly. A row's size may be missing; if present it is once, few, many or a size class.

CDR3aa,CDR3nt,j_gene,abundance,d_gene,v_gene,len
CASSRLGRQNTEAFF,TGTGCCAGTAGCCGATTGGGGCGGCAGAACACTGAAGCTTTCTTT,TRBJ1-1,.,.,TRBV19,15
CASSQKRDRAFYEQYF,TGTGCCAGCAGCCAGAAGCGGGACAGGGCATTCTACGAGCAGTACTTC,TRBJ2-7,.,TRBD1,TRBV11-2,16
CASSQFGGENTEAFF,TGTGCCAGCAGCCAATTCGGGGGGGAGAACACTGAAGCTTTCTTT,TRBJ1-1,.,.,TRBV16,15
CASSPRGSYNEQFF,TGTGCCAGCAGCCCCCGGGGATCCTACAATGAGCAGTTCTTC,TRBJ2-1,.,.,TRBV13,14
CASSLSPGGSGNTIYF,TGTGCCAGCAGCTTATCCCCAGGGGGGTCTGGAAACACCATATATTTT,TRBJ1-3,.,TRBD1,TRBV7-2,16
CASKTGPANEKLFF,TGTGCCAGCAAGACAGGGCCGGCTAATGAAAAACTGTTTTTT,TRBJ1-4,.,TRBD1,TRBV6-5,14
CASSATGRRAETQYF,TGTGCCAGCAGCGCAACGGGCCGCAGGGCAGAGACCCAGTACTTC,TRBJ2-5,.,.,TRBV7-2,15
CASRQGNTGELFF,TGTGCCAGCAGACAGGGGAACACCGGGGAGCTGTTTTTT,TRBJ2-2,.,.,TRBV6-5,13
CAWRKQGTREKLFF,TGTGCCTGGAGGAAACAGGGAACAAGAGAAAAACTGTTTTTT,TRBJ1-4,.,.,TRBV30,14
CASSPTGDSNQPQHF,TGTGCCAGCTCACCAACAGGGGATAGCAATCAGCCCCAGCATTTT,TRBJ1-5,.,TRBD1,TRBV18,15
CACPGTGNSEKLFF,TGTGCCTGTCCGGGGACAGGGAATTCGGAAAAACTGTTTTTT,TRBJ1-4,.,TRBD1,TRBV30,14
CATGDVADVNTEAFF,TGTGCCACCGGAGACGTCGCCGACGTGAACACTGAAGCTTTCTTT,TRBJ1-1,.,.,TRBV6-5,15
CASSQVRSVGPFTEAFF,TGTGCCAGCAGCCAAGTGAGGAGTGTAGGCCCCTTCACTGAAGCTTTCTTT,TRBJ1-1,.,.,TRBV3-1/TRBV3-2,17
CASGRETYEQYF,TGTGCCAGTGGTCGGGAAACCTACGAGCAGTACTTC,TRBJ2-7,many,.,TRBV2,12
CSVEVPPANYGYTF,TGCAGCGTTGAAGTCCCCCCGGCTAACTATGGCTACACCTTC,TRBJ1-2,.,.,TRBV29-1,14
CASSVQGGPSNTEAFF,TGTGCCAGCAGTGTTCAGGGGGGACCCTCTAACACTGAAGCTTTCTTT,TRBJ1-1,.,TRBD1,TRBV6-2/TRBV6-3,16
CASSFGQRNTEAFF,TGCGCCAGCAGCTTTGGACAAAGAAACACTGAAGCTTTCTTT,TRBJ1-1,.,.,TRBV5-1,14
CAWNPAGNTEAFF,TGTGCCTGGAATCCGGCAGGGAACACTGAAGCTTTCTTT,TRBJ1-1,.,.,TRBV30,13
CASSYRAGGHEQYF,TGTGCCAGCAGTTACAGGGCGGGAGGACACGAGCAGTACTTC,TRBJ2-7,.,TRBD2,TRBV6-2/TRBV6-3,14
CASSIRNTEAFF,TGTGCCAGTAGTATCAGGAACACTGAAGCTTTCTTT,TRBJ1-1,.,.,TRBV19,12
CASREGPNQPQHF,TGCGCCAGCAGGGAGGGGCCCAATCAGCCCCAGCATTTT,TRBJ1-5,.,.,TRBV5-1,13
CASSADQGSETQYF,TGTGCCAGCAGTGCAGATCAGGGGTCAGAGACCCAGTACTTC,TRBJ2-5,.,.,TRBV28,14
CAWSVSGSGRSYNEQFF,TGTGCCTGGAGTGTTTCCGGGAGTGGACGCTCCTACAATGAGCAGTTCTTC,TRBJ2-1,.,.,TRBV30,17
CASSITASGQPQHF,TGTGCCAGTAGTATCACGGCTTCAGGGCAGCCCCAGCATTTT,TRBJ1-5,.,.,TRBV19,14
CASSYGKGGRGSSTDTQYF,TGTGCCAGCAGTTACGGGAAGGGTGGCCGGGGTTCTAGCACAGATACGCAGTATTTT,TRBJ2-3,.,.,TRBV6-2/TRBV6-3,19
CASRVTSGKTDTQYF,TGCGCCAGCAGGGTGACTAGCGGGAAGACAGATACGCAGTATTTT,TRBJ2-3,.,TRBD2,TRBV5-1,15
CASSPRTGGTYEQYF,TGTGCCAGCAGCCCGAGGACAGGCGGGACCTACGAGCAGTACTTC,TRBJ2-7,few,.,TRBV7-2,15
CATIRGRETQYF,TGTGCCACAATAAGAGGGCGTGAGACCCAGTACTTC,TRBJ2-5,.,.,TRBV9,12
CASSDRGLRNEQFF,TGTGCCAGCAGTGACAGGGGGCTGAGGAATGAGCAGTTCTTC,TRBJ2-1,few,TRBD1,TRBV2,14
CASSPGSADYYGYTF,TGTGCCAGCAGCCCGGGCTCTGCGGACTACTATGGCTACACCTTC,TRBJ1-2,.,.,TRBV4-2,15
CASSWGGDQPQHF,TGTGCCAGCAGTTGGGGGGGGGATCAGCCCCAGCATTTT,TRBJ1-5,.,.,TRBV12-3/TRBV12-4,13
CASSSQETQYF,TGTGCTAGCAGCTCTCAAGAGACCCAGTACTTC,TRBJ2-5,.,.,TRBV7-7,11